A single sample is the source of the 30 T cell receptor beta chains below, sequenced in a study of T cell changes during pregnancy in multiple sclerosis. Profiling relied on immunoSEQ multiplex PCR, and the TCRdb table lists in-frame clones only, not all of them. Among 35,000 to 40,000 clones listed, around 91% were seen once. Here the sequenced sample was CD4+ T cells from peripheral blood mononuclear cells, taken in the second trimester of pregnancy. These receptors were obtained from a female donor with multiple sclerosis, enrolled in a pregnancy study.

This CDR3 is CASRLLTGGNQPQHF. CDR3 in DNA: TGTGCCAGCAGACTCCTGACAGGGGGCAATCAGCCCCAGCATTTT. The gene calls are TRBV28 and TRBJ1-5; 8 bases align to TRBD1. V trimming: 6 bases; J trimming: 2 bases; junction bases outside the gene matches: 6. Germline CDR1 and CDR2: MDHEN and SYDVKM. The CDR3 sequence is 15 residues long. The variable domain in full, completed from reference TRBV28 and TRBJ1-5, reads DVKVTQSSRYLVKRTGEKVFLECVQDMDHENMFWYRQDPGLGLRLIYFSYDVKMKEKGDIPEGYSVSREKKERFSLILESASTNQTSMYLCASRLLTGGNQPQHFGDGTRLSIL.

V is TRBV2 and J is TRBJ2-3, with TRBD1 as a possible D gene (5 bases). Germline CDR1 SNHLY, CDR2 FYNNEI. The CDR3 length is 16 residues. V gave up 4 bases and J gave up 4 bases, with 18 bases separating them. DNA for the CDR3: TGTGCCAGCAGTGCGTGGGGCGATGCTCTCTCAGATACGCAGTATTTT. Its protein product is CASSAWGDALSDTQYF.

The chain uses TRBV11-2 and TRBJ2-5; a possible D gene is TRBD2 (6 bases). This CDR3 contains 13 residues. Germline V CDR1 and CDR2: SGHAT, FQNNGV. Trimming took 5 bases from V and 0 from J, leaving 7 bases between them. The DNA of the CDR3 is TGTGCCAGCAGCGCTAGCGACCAAGAGACCCAGTACTTC. This gives the protein CASSASDQETQYF.

The CDR3 DNA sequence: TGTGCCAGCAAAAGATATCCCGCGGAGGACGAGCAGTACTTC. This encodes CASKRYPAEDEQYF. The chain links TRBV7-2 to TRBJ2-7; possible D gene TRBD2, 5 bases. CDR1 and CDR2 from the germline V gene are SGHTA and FQGNSA. V gave up 7 bases and J gave up 5 bases, with 18 bases separating them. The CDR3 runs 14 residues. The variable domain in full, with the rest retrieved from reference TRBV7-2 and TRBJ2-7, is GAGVSQSPSNKVTEKGKDVELRCDPISGHTALYWYRQSLGQGLEFLIYFQGNSAPDKSGLPSDRFSAERTGGSVSTLTIQRTQQEDSAVYLCASKRYPAEDEQYFGPGTRLTVT.

The rearrangement joins TRBV7-6 to TRBJ2-1; 7 positions match TRBD2. Germline V gene data show CDR1 as SGHVS and CDR2 as FNYEAQ. The CDR3 is 16 amino acids. After removal of 1 base from V and 4 bases from J, the junction contained 7 bases not matched to a gene. The chain's CDR3 is CASSLGGGGPYNEQFF. As DNA, the CDR3 is TGTGCCAGCAGCTTAGGTGGGGGAGGGCCTTACAATGAGCAGTTCTTC.

V is TRBV18 and J is TRBJ1-1, with D unresolved. This CDR3 is 15 amino acids long. From germline, CDR1 is KGHSH and CDR2 LQKENI. V shed 2 bases and J shed 0 bases, with 10 bases lying between them. The CDR3, as DNA: TGTGCCAGCTCACCATCGCGGCGAATGAACACTGAAGCTTTCTTT. This gives the protein CASSPSRRMNTEAFF.

This clone came up a few times. This chain links TRBV6-1 with TRBJ1-2; D not resolved. CDR1 and CDR2 (germline): MNHNS, SASEGT. CDR3 length: 13 amino acids. V was shortened by 3 bases and J by 4 bases, with 9 bases between the two germline ends. DNA for the CDR3: TGTGCCAGCAGTGATTCTGGGCCCTATGGCTACACCTTC. As protein: CASSDSGPYGYTF.

The CDR3 region is CAWSAGGSGYGYTF. In DNA, the CDR3 is TGTGCCTGGAGTGCAGGGGGAAGCGGCTATGGCTACACCTTC. The chain links TRBV30 to TRBJ1-2; 7 nucleotides agree with TRBD1. Unmatched junction bases numbered 6, after V lost 1 base and J lost 4 bases. Per germline, CDR1 GTSNPN and CDR2 SVGIG (reference sequence). CDR3 length: 14 amino acids.

This chain links TRBV18 with TRBJ2-1; 9 bases match TRBD2. Per the germline V gene, CDR1 is KGHSH and CDR2 is LQKENI. The trim removed 3 bases at V and 5 bases at J, leaving 5 bases unmatched. The CDR3 runs 15 residues. The CDR3 sequence: CASSPGGRVDNEQFF. In DNA, the CDR3 is TGTGCCAGCTCACCCGGCGGGAGGGTAGACAATGAGCAGTTCTTC.

This sequence joins TRBV6-4 and TRBJ2-1, with 11 bases matching TRBD2. Germline CDR1 reads MRHNA; CDR2 reads SNTAGT. V trimming: 7 bases; J trimming: 10 bases; junction bases outside the gene matches: 9. CDR3 length: 14 residues. CDR3: CASKKETSGEEQFF. DNA of the CDR3: TGTGCCAGCAAGAAGGAGACTAGCGGGGAAGAGCAGTTCTTC.

CDR3 DNA sequence: TGTGCCATCGGGGCGCAGAAAACAGATACGCAGTATTTT. Its translation: CAIGAQKTDTQYF. The chain carries TRBV10-3 and TRBJ2-3, with TRBD1 as a possible D gene (5 bases). Per germline, CDR1 ENHRY and CDR2 SYGVKD. The CDR3 runs to 13 residues. V was cut by 8 bases and J by 3 bases, with 12 bases left in between.

The rearrangement links TRBV28 to TRBJ2-5, with TRBD2 matching 9 bases. The J segment lost 0 bases and the V segment lost 3 bases, leaving 5 bases of the junction unmatched. This CDR3 is built from 16 residues. Per germline, CDR1 MDHEN and CDR2 SYDVKM. For the CDR3, the DNA is TGTGCCAGCAGTTTCCGCGGGAGGGGGTACCAAGAGACCCAGTACTTC. This gives the protein CASSFRGRGYQETQYF.

The V gene is TRBV27, the J gene TRBJ2-7, with TRBD1 matching 12 bases. After removal of 3 bases from V and 4 bases from J, the junction contained 4 bases not matched to a gene. There are 15 residues in the CDR3. Germline V gene sequence: CDR1 MNHEY, CDR2 SMNVEV (reference sequence). Here the CDR3 DNA reads TGTGCCAGCAGTTTGGGGGGACAGGGGGCTTACGAGCAGTACTTC. Translating gives CASSLGGQGAYEQYF.

The chain links TRBV5-1 to TRBJ2-3; no definite D call. Germline V lookup: CDR1 SGHRS, CDR2 YFSETQ. This CDR3 is 14 amino acids long. Trimming pared 0 bases from V and 3 bases from J, leaving 8 bases between. The CDR3 DNA sequence: TGCGCCAGCAGCTTGGGCGTGAGGACAGATACGCAGTATTTT. This gives the protein CASSLGVRTDTQYF.

The chain has TRBV28 and TRBJ1-2; weak D call: TRBD1 (6 bases). Trimming removed 8 bases at V and 4 bases at J, with 17 bases between. The CDR3 is 14 amino acids. Germline lookup yields CDR1 MDHEN and CDR2 SYDVKM. The chain's CDR3 is CASRPQGTSYGYTF. The CDR3 DNA reads TGTGCCAGCCGGCCTCAAGGGACAAGCTATGGCTACACCTTC.

The chain combines TRBV5-3 with TRBJ2-1, with TRBD1 matching 7 bases. TRBV5-3 is annotated as an ORF whose role is uncertain. Unmatched junction bases numbered 30, after V lost 5 bases and J lost 13 bases. The CDR3 loop spans 19 amino acids. The CDR3 reads CARRQVPCVRGRVPVSQFF. In DNA, the CDR3 is TGTGCCAGAAGACAAGTCCCCTGCGTTAGGGGGCGCGTTCCGGTTTCACAGTTCTTC.

This chain connects TRBV11-2 to TRBJ2-3, with a possible D match to TRBD2 (6 bases). The V and J ends lost 3 bases and 3 bases respectively, with 10 bases between them. The CDR3 sequence is 14 residues long. Germline CDR1 is SGHAT and CDR2 is FQNNGV. CDR3 in amino acids: CASSFSGGTDTQYF. In DNA form, the CDR3 reads TGTGCCAGCAGCTTTAGCGGAGGGACAGATACGCAGTATTTT. Together with reference TRBV11-2 and TRBJ2-3, the CDR3 gives the full variable domain: EAGVAQSPRYKIIEKRQSVAFWCNPISGHATLYWYQQILGQGPKLLIQFQNNGVVDDSQLPKDRFSAERLKGVDSTLKIQPAKLEDSAVYLCASSFSGGTDTQYFGPGTRLTVL.

The CDR3 loop reads CASSLQGYSNQPQHF. CDR3 DNA sequence: TGTGCCAGCAGCTTGCAGGGTTATAGCAATCAGCCCCAGCATTTT. The chain uses TRBV5-5 and TRBJ1-5; D may be TRBD1 (5 bases). The CDR3 totals 15 residues. Trimming left V 1 base short and J 0 bases short, with 8 bases between. Germline assignment: CDR1 SGHKS and CDR2 YYEKEE (reference sequence).

V and J are TRBV19 and TRBJ2-5, with a weak D call TRBD1 (6 bases). The CDR3 is made up of 15 amino acids. V was trimmed by 5 bases and J by 4 bases, leaving 17 bases between them. Germline CDR1 LNHDA, CDR2 SQIVND (reference sequence). CDR3 in DNA: TGTGCCAGTAGTCCCGGACAGTTTGTTCGAGAGACCCAGTACTTC. It encodes CASSPGQFVRETQYF.

The chain combines TRBV5-4 with TRBJ2-1, with 7 bases fitting TRBD2. The CDR3 loop spans 13 amino acids. CDR1 and CDR2 from the germline V gene are SGHNT and YYREEE (reference sequence). V lost 4 bases and J lost 8; bases outside the gene matches: 6. This chain's CDR3 is CASSRDYSYEQFF. DNA of the CDR3: TGTGCCAGCAGCCGGGACTATTCGTATGAGCAGTTCTTC.

The V call is TRBV9, the J call TRBJ1-3; 8 bases align to TRBD1. CDR3 size: 16 residues. After removal of 4 bases from V and 0 bases from J, the junction contained 6 bases not matched to a gene. The germline V gene has CDR1 SGDLS and CDR2 YYNGEE. CDR3: CASSPLGQDSGNTIYF. The DNA for the CDR3 is TGTGCCAGCAGCCCCTTGGGACAGGACTCTGGAAACACCATATATTTT.

The chain carries TRBV7-2 and TRBJ1-2; 8 nucleotides align to TRBD1. CDR3 length equals 14 residues. The V and J ends lost 5 bases and 2 bases, in that order; junction bases with no gene match: 4. CDR1 and CDR2 from the germline V gene are SGHTA and FQGNSA. DNA of the CDR3: TGTGCCAGCAGCCAAGGACAGGGAAACTATGGCTACACCTTC. Protein: CASSQGQGNYGYTF.

The sample holds a few counts of this clone. The chain recombines TRBV14 with TRBJ1-1; D is unclear. Per germline, CDR1 SGHDN and CDR2 FVKESK. With 5 bases removed from V and 0 bases from J, the gap between germline ends came to 10 bases. There are 14 residues in the CDR3. CDR3 amino acids: CASSYAGMNTEAFF. The CDR3 nucleotides are TGTGCCAGCAGCTACGCGGGAATGAACACTGAAGCTTTCTTT. Together with reference TRBV14 and TRBJ1-1, the CDR3 gives the full variable domain: EAGVTQFPSHSVIEKGQTVTLRCDPISGHDNLYWYRRVMGKEIKFLLHFVKESKQDESGMPNNRFLAERTGGTYSTLKVQPAELEDSGVYFCASSYAGMNTEAFFGQGTRLTVV.

The genes are TRBV2 and TRBJ2-4, with a weak D call TRBD2 (5 bases). CDR3 length equals 13 residues. Trimming cost V 0 bases and J 5 bases, with 5 bases left between them. Germline CDR1 SNHLY, CDR2 FYNNEI. The CDR3 DNA follows: TGTGCCAGCAGTGAAGCGCGGGAAAACATTCAGTACTTC. It specifies CASSEARENIQYF.

The V call is TRBV29-1, the J call TRBJ2-1; D gene unclear. V was trimmed by 4 bases and J by 7 bases, leaving 5 bases between them. This CDR3 spans 10 amino acids. CDR1 SQVTM and CDR2 ANQGSEA come from the germline V gene. The DNA for the CDR3 is TGCAGCGTTGGCGTTAATGAGCAGTTCTTC. Translating it yields CSVGVNEQFF.

This clone was observed once. The chain couples TRBV11-3 to TRBJ1-1, with D possibly being TRBD1 (5 bases). The germline V and J ends were trimmed by 5 bases and 2 bases, with 12 bases remaining between them. The length of the CDR3 is 14 residues. Germline values: CDR1 SGHNT, CDR2 YENEEA. The CDR3 DNA reads TGTGCCAGCAGCCTCGGGGGAGGAAACACTGAAGCTTTCTTT. Translating it yields CASSLGGGNTEAFF.

V is TRBV5-1 and J is TRBJ1-1; weak D call: TRBD1 (5 bases). CDR1 SGHRS and CDR2 YFSETQ come from the germline V gene. The CDR3 has 14 residues. The V and J ends lost 2 bases and 2 bases respectively, with 10 bases between them. The CDR3 DNA sequence: TGCGCCAGCAGCTTTAGCGGGGGTAACACTGAAGCTTTCTTT. Protein sequence: CASSFSGGNTEAFF.

The genes are TRBV6-5 and TRBJ1-1; TRBD1 is a possible D gene (6 bases). Deletions cut 0 bases from V and 10 bases from J, with 15 bases between. From germline, CDR1 is MNHEY and CDR2 SVGAGI. The CDR3 consists of 14 residues. For the CDR3, the DNA is TGTGCCAGCAGTTACTCAAAAAAACAGGGCCCAGCTTTCTTT. This gives the protein CASSYSKKQGPAFF.

The chain combines TRBV30 with TRBJ2-3, with 7 positions matching TRBD2. This CDR3 is 16 amino acids long. Germline V lookup: CDR1 GTSNPN, CDR2 SVGIG (reference sequence). With 0 bases clipped from V and 5 bases from J, the junction kept 11 bases outside the gene matches. The CDR3 loop reads CAWSVPQWEGGDTQYF. DNA for the CDR3: TGTGCCTGGAGTGTACCTCAGTGGGAGGGAGGAGATACGCAGTATTTT. The full variable domain, in which reference TRBV30 and TRBJ2-3 provide the parts outside the CDR3, is SQTIHQWPATLVQPVGSPLSLECTVEGTSNPNLYWYRQAAGRGLQLLFYSVGIGQISSEVPQNLSASRPQDRQFILSSKKLLLSDSGFYLCAWSVPQWEGGDTQYFGPGTRLTVL.

This clone was observed a single time. This rearrangement joins TRBV6-5 to TRBJ1-6; 7 bases fit TRBD1. The germline gives CDR1 MNHEY, CDR2 SVGAGI. CDR3 size: 13 residues. V trimming: 7 bases; J trimming: 7 bases; junction bases outside the gene matches: 4. CDR3 nucleotide sequence: TGTGCCAGCACTAGGACAGGCAATTCACCCCTCCACTTT. Protein product: CASTRTGNSPLHF.